The clone carrying this T cell receptor beta chain has only a few counts. The data originate from a study of T cell repertoires in cytomegalovirus infection. Study overall: CMV infection together with matching HLA type was indicated by public TCR beta signatures.

TCRdb reprocessed the reads via MiXCR and lists one record per CDR3 protein. The sample lists a few hundred thousand distinct CDR3 sequences, under 25% occurring once. Per germline, CDR1 LGHDT and CDR2 YNNKEL (reference sequence). This CDR3 comprises 15 residues. V dropped 2 bases and J dropped 5; count of bases not matched to a gene: 4. Sequencing was done on a sample of CD8+ T cells from PBMCs. V is TRBV3-1 and J is TRBJ2-3; 10 positions match TRBD2. The sequence was collected from a human donor in good health (CMV status not recorded). Some clones in this sample may be carry-over from other donors' samples. The CDR3 loop reads CASSQSGTSVDTQYF. The CDR3, as DNA: TGTGCCAGCAGCCAATCCGGGACTAGCGTAGATACGCAGTATTTT.